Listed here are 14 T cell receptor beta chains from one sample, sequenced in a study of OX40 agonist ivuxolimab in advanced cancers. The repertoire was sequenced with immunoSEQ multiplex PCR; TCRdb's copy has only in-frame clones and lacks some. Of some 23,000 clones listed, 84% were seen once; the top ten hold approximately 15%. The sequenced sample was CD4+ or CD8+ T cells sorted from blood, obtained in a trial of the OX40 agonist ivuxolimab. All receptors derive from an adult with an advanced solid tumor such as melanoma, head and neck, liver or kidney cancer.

In nucleotides, the CDR3 is TGCGCCAGCAGCTTGGGGCTAGCGGGGGCAGATACGCAGTATTTT. Translating gives CASSLGLAGADTQYF. The J gene is TRBJ2-3, the V gene TRBV5-1, with TRBD2 matching over 10 bases. Germline values: CDR1 SGHRS, CDR2 YFSETQ. Germline trimming cut 0 bases from V and 4 bases from J; bases unmatched to any gene: 2. The CDR3 consists of 15 residues.

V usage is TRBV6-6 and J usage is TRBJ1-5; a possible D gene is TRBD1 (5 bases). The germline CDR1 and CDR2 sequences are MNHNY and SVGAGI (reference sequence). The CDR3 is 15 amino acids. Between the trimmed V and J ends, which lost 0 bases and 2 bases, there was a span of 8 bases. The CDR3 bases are TGTGCCAGCAGTTACTCGGGGGAAGGCAATCAGCCCCAGCATTTT. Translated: CASSYSGEGNQPQHF.

The CDR3 DNA follows: TGTGCCAGCAGCCAGACCTCGGGCAATGAAAAACTGTTTTTT. Its translation: CASSQTSGNEKLFF. The chain employs TRBV5-5 and TRBJ1-4, with unresolved D. Germline values: CDR1 SGHKS, CDR2 YYEKEE (reference sequence). V lost 4 bases to trimming and J lost 5 bases, with 12 bases between them. The CDR3 is 14 amino acids. The full variable domain, in which reference TRBV5-5 and TRBJ1-4 provide the parts outside the CDR3, is DAGVTQSPTHLIKTRGQQVTLRCSPISGHKSVSWYQQVLGQGPQFIFQYYEKEERGRGNFPDRFSARQFPNYSSELNVNALLLGDSALYLCASSQTSGNEKLFFGSGTQLSVL.

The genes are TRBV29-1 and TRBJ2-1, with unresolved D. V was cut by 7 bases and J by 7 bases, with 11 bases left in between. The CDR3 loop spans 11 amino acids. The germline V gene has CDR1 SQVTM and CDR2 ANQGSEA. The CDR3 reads CSAPWRNEQFF. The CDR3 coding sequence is TGCAGCGCGCCCTGGAGAAATGAGCAGTTCTTC.

In nucleotides, the CDR3 is TGCGCCAGCAGCCAAACTCCAGGGGAGAATGGCTACACCTTC. Its protein product is CASSQTPGENGYTF. The chain is built from TRBV4-3 and TRBJ1-2, with D possibly being TRBD1 (6 bases). This CDR3 is 14 amino acids long. Germline-derived CDR1 and CDR2 are LGHNA and YSLEER. The germline V and J ends were trimmed by 2 bases and 6 bases, with 13 bases remaining between them.

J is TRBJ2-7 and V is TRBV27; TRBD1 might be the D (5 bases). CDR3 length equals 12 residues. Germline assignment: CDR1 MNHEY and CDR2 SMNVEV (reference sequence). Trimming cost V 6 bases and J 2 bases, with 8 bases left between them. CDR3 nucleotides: TGTGCCAGCAGGGGGCCTACCTACGAGCAGTACTTC. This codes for CASRGPTYEQYF.

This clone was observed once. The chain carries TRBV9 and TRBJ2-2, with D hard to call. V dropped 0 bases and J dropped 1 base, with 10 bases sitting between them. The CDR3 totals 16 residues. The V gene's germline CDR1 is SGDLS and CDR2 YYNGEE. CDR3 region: CASSVGGRLNTGELFF. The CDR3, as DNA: TGTGCCAGCAGCGTAGGAGGCAGGCTGAACACCGGGGAGCTGTTTTTT. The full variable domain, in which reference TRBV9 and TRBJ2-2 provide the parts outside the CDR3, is DSGVTQTPKHLITATGQRVTLRCSPRSGDLSVYWYQQSLDQGLQFLIQYYNGEERAKGNILERFSAQQFPDLHSELNLSSLELGDSALYFCASSVGGRLNTGELFFGEGSRLTVL.

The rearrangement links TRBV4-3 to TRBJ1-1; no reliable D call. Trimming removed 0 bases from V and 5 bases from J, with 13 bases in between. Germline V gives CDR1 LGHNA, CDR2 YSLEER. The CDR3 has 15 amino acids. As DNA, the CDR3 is TGCGCCAGCAGCCAAGAAAGTTCCGGTGGAACTGAAGCTTTCTTT. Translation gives CASSQESSGGTEAFF.

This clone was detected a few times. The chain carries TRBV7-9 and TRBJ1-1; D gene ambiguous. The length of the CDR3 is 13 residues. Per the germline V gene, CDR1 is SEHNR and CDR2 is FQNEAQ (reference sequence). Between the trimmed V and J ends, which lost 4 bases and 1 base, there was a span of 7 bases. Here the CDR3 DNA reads TGTGCCAGCAGCTATTCTTCGAACACTGAAGCTTTCTTT. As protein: CASSYSSNTEAFF.

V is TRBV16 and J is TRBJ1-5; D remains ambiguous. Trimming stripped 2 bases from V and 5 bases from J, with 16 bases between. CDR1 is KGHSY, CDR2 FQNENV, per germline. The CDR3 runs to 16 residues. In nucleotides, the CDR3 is TGTGCCAGCAGCCAAACTACCGAGGCCCGAGATCAGCCCCAGCATTTT. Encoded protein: CASSQTTEARDQPQHF.

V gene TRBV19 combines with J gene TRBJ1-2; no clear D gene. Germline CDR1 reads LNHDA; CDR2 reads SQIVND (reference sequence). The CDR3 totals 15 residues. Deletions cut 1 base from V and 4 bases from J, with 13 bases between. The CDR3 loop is CASSIVETFRYGYTF. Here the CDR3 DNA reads TGTGCCAGTAGTATAGTGGAAACCTTCCGCTATGGCTACACCTTC.

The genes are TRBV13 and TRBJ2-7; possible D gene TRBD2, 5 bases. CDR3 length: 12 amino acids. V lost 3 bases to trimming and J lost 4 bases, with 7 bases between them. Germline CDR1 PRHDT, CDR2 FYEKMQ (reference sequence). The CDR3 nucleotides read TGTGCCAGCAGCTTTGAGGGATACGAGCAGTACTTC. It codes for CASSFEGYEQYF.

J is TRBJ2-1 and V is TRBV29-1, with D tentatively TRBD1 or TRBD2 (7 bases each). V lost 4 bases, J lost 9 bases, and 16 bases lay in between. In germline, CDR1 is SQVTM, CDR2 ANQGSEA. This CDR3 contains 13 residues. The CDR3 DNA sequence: TGCAGCGTTGCCTCAGGGGAGGGGGCTGAGCAGTTCTTC. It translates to CSVASGEGAEQFF.

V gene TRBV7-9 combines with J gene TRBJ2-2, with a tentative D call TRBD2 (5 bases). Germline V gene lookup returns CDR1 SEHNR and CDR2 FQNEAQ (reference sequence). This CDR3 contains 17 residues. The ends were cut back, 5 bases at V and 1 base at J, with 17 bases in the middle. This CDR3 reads CASSPLTGSRNTGELFF. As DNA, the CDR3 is TGTGCCAGCAGCCCCCTAACGGGGTCCAGGAACACCGGGGAGCTGTTTTTT.